Below are 14 T cell receptor beta chains sequenced from a single sample in a study of regulatory T cells in long-lasting Graves disease. To make TCR beta libraries, researchers used iRepertoire HTBI primers and Arm-PCR of CDR3 regions. TCRdb called the multiplex PCR reads again in MiXCR, with one record for every CDR3 protein. The profile shows about 520,000 distinct CDR3 sequences, approximately 12% of them singletons. This sample's time point: newly diagnosed GD, antithyroid drugs for less than 3 months. PBMC-extracted RNA yielded the TCR library. The same specimen was also included in a second study, on T cells in Graves' hyperthyroidism and ophthalmopathy.

This specimen consisted of peripheral blood mononuclear cells (PBMCs), obtained at new diagnosis, from a patient treated with antithyroid drugs. These receptors came from a woman aged 25 to 45 with Graves disease.

This clonotype has a count of ten or more. This chain links TRBV24-1 with TRBJ2-1, with 10 bases fitting TRBD1. Losses at the gene ends were 4 bases for V and 9 bases for J; bases not matched to a gene: 8. The CDR3 totals 15 residues. Looked up from germline, CDR1 is KGHDR and CDR2 is SFDVKD. The CDR3 bases are TGTGCCACCAGTGACCGGGACAGGGGCAGGGGTGAGCAGTTCTTC. Translation: CATSDRDRGRGEQFF.

In this sample, this clonotype turned up a few times. The chain is built from TRBV6-2 or TRBV6-3 and TRBJ1-1; possibly TRBD1 for D (6 bases). Trimming took off 5 bases at V and 4 bases at J, with 14 bases between the two ends. The V gene's germline CDR1 is MNHEY and CDR2 SVGEGT. The CDR3 is 14 residues long. The CDR3 DNA is TGTGCCAGCAGTAACAGGGTCCCGGGCACTGAAGCTTTCTTT. Translated, it gives CASSNRVPGTEAFF.

This clonotype was picked up a small number of times. The rearrangement joins TRBV6-2 or TRBV6-3 to TRBJ1-1; D remains ambiguous. The CDR3 extends over 11 amino acids. V lost 2 bases and J lost 6, with 4 bases in between. Germline values: CDR1 MNHEY, CDR2 SVGEGT. CDR3 protein: CASSYRAEAFF. The CDR3 coding sequence is TGTGCCAGCAGTTACCGAGCTGAAGCTTTCTTT.

The chain joins TRBV29-1 to TRBJ2-5; the match to TRBD2 covers 8 bases. Germline loops: CDR1 SQVTM, CDR2 ANQGSEA. This CDR3 is built from 13 residues. J gave up 5 bases and V 4 bases, and 6 bases lay outside the gene matches. The CDR3 sequence: CSVVSGGGETQYF. CDR3 DNA sequence: TGCAGCGTTGTATCGGGGGGGGGTGAGACCCAGTACTTC.

Ten or more counts support this clonotype. V gene TRBV7-8 combines with J gene TRBJ1-5, with 10 bases aligning to TRBD1. V was clipped by 8 bases and J by 1 base; unmatched bases: 14. From germline, CDR1 is SGHVS and CDR2 FQNEAQ. The CDR3 is 18 residues long. The CDR3 protein is CASSPGRTGGRSNQPQHF. CDR3 DNA sequence: TGTGCCAGCTCCCCGGGGCGGACAGGGGGTAGAAGCAATCAGCCCCAGCATTTT.

This clonotype was observed at least ten times. This rearrangement joins TRBV7-2 to TRBJ2-7, with a weak D call TRBD2 (6 bases). Germline V CDR1 and CDR2: SGHTA, FQGNSA. The V gene lost 4 bases and the J gene lost 5 bases, with 18 bases spanning the gap. The CDR3 has 15 residues. For the CDR3, the DNA is TGTGCCAGCAGCTGGTGGGCGGGGAGGCCCAACGAGCAGTACTTC. The encoded protein is CASSWWAGRPNEQYF.

Points on this clonotype: Given a far larger clone just one base away, this is likely a sequencing read error. The chain joins TRBV5-5 to TRBJ2-1, with TRBD2 matching over 7 bases. The germline V gene has CDR1 SGHKS and CDR2 YYEKEE (reference sequence). This CDR3 comprises 16 residues. The CDR3 sequence is CASSLVGGSSYSEQFF. DNA for the CDR3: TGTGCCAGCAGCTTAGTTGGCGGGAGCTCCTACAGTGAGCAGTTCTTC.

At least ten counts were recorded for this clonotype. The chain uses TRBV30 and TRBJ1-6; D gene unclear. Germline CDR1 reads GTSNPN; CDR2 reads SVGIG (reference sequence). Trimming shortened V by 4 bases and J by 6 bases, and 16 bases separated the two germline ends. This CDR3 region has 15 residues. CDR3 residues: CAWNHLAGGNSPLHF. As DNA, the CDR3 is TGTGCCTGGAACCACCTGGCAGGCGGTAATTCACCCCTCCACTTT.

This clonotype was seen more than once but under ten times. This sequence joins TRBV19 and TRBJ2-1; TRBD2 matches at 11 bases. Germline values: CDR1 LNHDA, CDR2 SQIVND (reference sequence). V trimming: 2 bases; J trimming: 9 bases; junction bases outside the gene matches: 6. The length of the CDR3 is 15 residues. CDR3 sequence: CASSITPLAGGEQFF. The CDR3 DNA sequence: TGTGCCAGTAGTATAACCCCTCTAGCGGGAGGTGAGCAGTTCTTC.

This clonotype was seen ten or more times. The rearrangement links TRBV28 to TRBJ1-4; D ambiguous. V was trimmed by 5 bases and J by 8 bases, leaving 24 bases between them. Germline V gene data show CDR1 as MDHEN and CDR2 as SYDVKM. The CDR3 has 17 amino acids. Here the CDR3 reads CASSPHSGFSPGEKLFF. In nucleotides, the CDR3 is TGTGCCAGCAGTCCCCATTCGGGTTTTTCCCCGGGCGAAAAACTGTTTTTT.

This clonotype was counted at least ten times. The V call is TRBV4-3, the J call TRBJ2-3; D call uncertain. The V end was cut by 3 bases, the J end by 2 bases, with 9 bases between. CDR1 and CDR2 from the germline V gene are LGHNA and YSLEER. The CDR3 is made up of 14 amino acids. The CDR3: CASSQRSLTDTQYF. The CDR3 region has the DNA TGCGCCAGCAGCCAGCGGAGTCTCACAGATACGCAGTATTTT.

This clonotype was seen repeatedly, ten times or more. The rearrangement links TRBV2 to TRBJ2-7; the D gene is possibly TRBD2 (5 bases). The CDR3 is 12 residues long. V was trimmed by 6 bases and J by 4 bases, leaving 10 bases between them. Germline assignment: CDR1 SNHLY and CDR2 FYNNEI. This CDR3 reads CASREVGYEQYF. CDR3 in DNA: TGTGCCAGCAGGGAGGTCGGTTACGAGCAGTACTTC.

Many counts were recorded for this clonotype. The chain links TRBV14 to TRBJ2-1; 14 bases agree with TRBD2. Germline CDR1 SGHDN, CDR2 FVKESK. This CDR3 is 17 amino acids long. V shed 4 bases, J shed 4 bases, and the junction held 6 bases outside the gene matches. The chain's CDR3 is CASSPRLAGGPYNEQFF. The CDR3 bases are TGTGCCAGCAGCCCCCGACTAGCGGGAGGGCCGTACAATGAGCAGTTCTTC.

This chain joins TRBV11-2 and TRBJ2-1, with 9 bases lining up with TRBD2. CDR3 length: 20 amino acids. Germline V gene data show CDR1 as SGHAT and CDR2 as FQNNGV. V dropped 1 base and J dropped 6; count of bases not matched to a gene: 19. CDR3 in DNA: TGTGCCAGCAGCTTAGTACCCCTAGGGCGGGAGGGCCTCCAGGGCAATGAGCAGTTCTTC. Protein product: CASSLVPLGREGLQGNEQFF.